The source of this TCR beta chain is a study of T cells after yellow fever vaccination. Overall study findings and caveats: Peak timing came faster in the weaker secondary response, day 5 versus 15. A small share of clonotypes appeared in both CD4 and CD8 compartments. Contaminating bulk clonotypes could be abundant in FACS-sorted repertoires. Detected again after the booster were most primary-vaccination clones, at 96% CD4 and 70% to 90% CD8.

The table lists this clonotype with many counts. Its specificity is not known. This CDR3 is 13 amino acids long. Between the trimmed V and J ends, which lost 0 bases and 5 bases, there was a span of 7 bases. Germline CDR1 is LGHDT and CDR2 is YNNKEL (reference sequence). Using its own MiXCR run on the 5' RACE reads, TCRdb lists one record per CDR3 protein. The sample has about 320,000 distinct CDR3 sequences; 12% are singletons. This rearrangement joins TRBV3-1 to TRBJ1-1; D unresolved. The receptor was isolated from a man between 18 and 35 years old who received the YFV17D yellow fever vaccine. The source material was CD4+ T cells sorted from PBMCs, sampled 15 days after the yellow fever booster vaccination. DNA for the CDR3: TGTGCCAGCAGCCAAGATAGGATGACTGAAGCTTTCTTT. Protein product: CASSQDRMTEAFF.